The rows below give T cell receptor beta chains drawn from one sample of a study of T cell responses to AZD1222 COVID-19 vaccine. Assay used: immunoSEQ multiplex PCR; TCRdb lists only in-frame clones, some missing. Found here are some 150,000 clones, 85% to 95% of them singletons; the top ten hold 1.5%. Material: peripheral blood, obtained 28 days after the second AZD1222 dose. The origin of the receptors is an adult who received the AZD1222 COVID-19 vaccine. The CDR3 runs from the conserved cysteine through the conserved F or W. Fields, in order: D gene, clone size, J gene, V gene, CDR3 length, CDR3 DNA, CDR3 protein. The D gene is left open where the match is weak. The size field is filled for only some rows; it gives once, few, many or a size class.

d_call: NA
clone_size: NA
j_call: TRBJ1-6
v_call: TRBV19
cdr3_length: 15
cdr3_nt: TGTGCCTGCAGAAATACCGGACAAACCAATTCACCCCTCCACTTT
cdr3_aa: CACRNTGQTNSPLHF

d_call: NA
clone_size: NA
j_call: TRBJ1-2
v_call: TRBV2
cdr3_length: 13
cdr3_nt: TGTGCCAGCATCATCCAGCCCAACTATGGCTACACCTTC
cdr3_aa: CASIIQPNYGYTF

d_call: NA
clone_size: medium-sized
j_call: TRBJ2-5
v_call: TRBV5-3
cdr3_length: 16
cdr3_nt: TGTGCCAGAAGCTTGGCAAAGCCCCGGCAGCAGGAGACCCAGTACTTC
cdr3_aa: CARSLAKPRQQETQYF

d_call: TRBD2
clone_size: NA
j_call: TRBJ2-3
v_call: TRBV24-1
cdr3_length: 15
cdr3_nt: TGTGCCACCAGTGATTCTGGCGGGAGAACAGATACGCAGTATTTT
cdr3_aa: CATSDSGGRTDTQYF

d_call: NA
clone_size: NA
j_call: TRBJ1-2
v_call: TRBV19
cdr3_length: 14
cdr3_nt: TGTGCCACCTCCACCCCAGGGCGGGACTATGGCTACACCTTC
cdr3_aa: CATSTPGRDYGYTF

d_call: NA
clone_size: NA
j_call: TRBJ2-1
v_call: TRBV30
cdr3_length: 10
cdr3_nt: TGTGCCTGGGGAAAGGATGAGCAGTTCTTC
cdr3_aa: CAWGKDEQFF

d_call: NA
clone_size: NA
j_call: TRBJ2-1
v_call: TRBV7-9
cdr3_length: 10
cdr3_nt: TGTGCCAGCAGCTCAAATGAGCAGTTCTTC
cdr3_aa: CASSSNEQFF

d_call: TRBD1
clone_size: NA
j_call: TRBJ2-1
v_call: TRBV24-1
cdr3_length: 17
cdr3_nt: TGTGCCACCAGTGACCGCGGGACAGGGGGCCAATACAATGAGCAGTTCTTC
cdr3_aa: CATSDRGTGGQYNEQFF

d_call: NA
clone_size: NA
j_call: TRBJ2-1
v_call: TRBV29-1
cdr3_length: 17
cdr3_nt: TGCAGCGTTGTGGGGCACAGGGACTGGTACTCCTACAATGAGCAGTTCTTC
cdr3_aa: CSVVGHRDWYSYNEQFF

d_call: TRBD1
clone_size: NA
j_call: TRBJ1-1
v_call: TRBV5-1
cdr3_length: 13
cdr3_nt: TGCGCCAGCAGCTTGGGGGGACAGGCGGAAGCTTTCTTT
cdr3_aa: CASSLGGQAEAFF

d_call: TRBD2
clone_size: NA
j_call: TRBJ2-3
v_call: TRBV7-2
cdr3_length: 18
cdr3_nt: TGTGCCAGCAGCTTTCCGCGGGGGGGCCAGGTCTTGGGAGATACGCAGTATTTT
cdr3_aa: CASSFPRGGQVLGDTQYF

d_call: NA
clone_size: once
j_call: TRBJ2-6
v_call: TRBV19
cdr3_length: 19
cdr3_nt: TGTGCCAGTAGTAGTTTAGGCAAATTCGGCACCTCTGGGGCCAACGTCCTGACTTTC
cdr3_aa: CASSSLGKFGTSGANVLTF

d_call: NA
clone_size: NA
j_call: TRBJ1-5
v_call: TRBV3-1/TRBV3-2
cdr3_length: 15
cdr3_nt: TGTGCCAGCAGCCAAGCGGCGGGAGGCAATCAGCCCCAGCATTTT
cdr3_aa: CASSQAAGGNQPQHF

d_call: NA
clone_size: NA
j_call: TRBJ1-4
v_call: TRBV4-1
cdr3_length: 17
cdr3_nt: TGCGCCAGCAGCCAAGAGGGAACCACCTCAACTAATGAAAAACTGTTTTTT
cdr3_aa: CASSQEGTTSTNEKLFF

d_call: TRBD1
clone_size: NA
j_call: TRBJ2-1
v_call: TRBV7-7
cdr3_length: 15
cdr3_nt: TGTGCCAGCAGCACGGGGACAGGGATGGGCAATGAGCAGTTCTTC
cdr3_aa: CASSTGTGMGNEQFF

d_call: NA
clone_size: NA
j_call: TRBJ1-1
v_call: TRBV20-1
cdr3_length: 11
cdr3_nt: TGCAGTGTTGGGGGACCCAGGGTTTCGAGCTTT
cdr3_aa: CSVGGPRVSSF

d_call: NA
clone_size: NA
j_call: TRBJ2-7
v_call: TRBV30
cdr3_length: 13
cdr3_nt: TGTGCCTGGAGTGAGGGACAACCCTACGAGCAGTACTTC
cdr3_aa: CAWSEGQPYEQYF

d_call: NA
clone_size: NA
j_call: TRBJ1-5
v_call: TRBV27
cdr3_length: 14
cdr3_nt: TGTGCCAGCAGTTTATCGAAGGGTCGGCAGCCCCAGCATTTT
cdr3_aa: CASSLSKGRQPQHF

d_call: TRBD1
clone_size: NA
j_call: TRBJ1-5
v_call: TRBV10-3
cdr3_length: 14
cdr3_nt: TGTGCCATCTCTTTGACAGGGGATATTCAGCCCCAGCATTTT
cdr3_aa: CAISLTGDIQPQHF

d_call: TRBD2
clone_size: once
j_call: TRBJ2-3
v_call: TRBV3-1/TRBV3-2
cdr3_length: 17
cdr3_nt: TGTGCCAGCAGCCAAGATATTCTAGCGGCTAGCACAGATACGCAGTATTTT
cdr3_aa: CASSQDILAASTDTQYF

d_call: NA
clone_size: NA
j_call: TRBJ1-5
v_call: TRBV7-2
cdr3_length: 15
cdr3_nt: TGTGCCAGCAGCTCCTTTCTAGGCCGGAATCAGCCCCAGCATTTT
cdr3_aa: CASSSFLGRNQPQHF

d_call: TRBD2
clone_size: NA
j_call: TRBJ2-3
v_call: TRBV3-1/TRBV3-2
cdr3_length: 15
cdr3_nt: TGTGCCAGCAGCTCCTTAGCGGGGGGCACCCGGGGGCAGTATTTT
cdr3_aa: CASSSLAGGTRGQYF

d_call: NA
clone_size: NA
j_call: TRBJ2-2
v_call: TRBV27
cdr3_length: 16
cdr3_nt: TGTGCCAGCACCGACCGGGACAACTCGAACACCGGGGAGCTGTTTTTT
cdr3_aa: CASTDRDNSNTGELFF

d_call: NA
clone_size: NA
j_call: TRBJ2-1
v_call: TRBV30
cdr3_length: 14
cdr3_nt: TGTGCCTGGAGGTTTGGGGGCTCCTACAATGAGCAGTTCTTC
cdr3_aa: CAWRFGGSYNEQFF

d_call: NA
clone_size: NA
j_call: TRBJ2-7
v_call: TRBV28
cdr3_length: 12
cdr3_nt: TGTGCCAGCAGTTCTTCTCCCTACGAGCAGTACTTC
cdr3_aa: CASSSSPYEQYF

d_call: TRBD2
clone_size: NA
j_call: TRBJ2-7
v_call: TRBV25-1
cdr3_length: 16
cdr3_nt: TGTGCCAGCAGTGACCCGGGACTAGCGGGGGGCTACGAGCAGTACTTC
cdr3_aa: CASSDPGLAGGYEQYF

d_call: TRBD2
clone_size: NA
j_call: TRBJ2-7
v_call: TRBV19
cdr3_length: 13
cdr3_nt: TGTGCCAGCGCTACTAGCGGTTCCTACGAGCAGTACTTC
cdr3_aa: CASATSGSYEQYF

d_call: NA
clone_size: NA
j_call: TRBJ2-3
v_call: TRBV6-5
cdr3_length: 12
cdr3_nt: TGTGCCAGCAAGTACCCCTCGGATACGCAGTATTTT
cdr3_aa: CASKYPSDTQYF

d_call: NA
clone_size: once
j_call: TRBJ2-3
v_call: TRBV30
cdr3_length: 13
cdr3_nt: TGTGCCAGGGCGGCGTGGGTCACAGATACGCAGTATTTT
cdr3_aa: CARAAWVTDTQYF

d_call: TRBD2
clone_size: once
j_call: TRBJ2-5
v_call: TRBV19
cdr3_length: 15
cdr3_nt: TGTGCCAGTAGTTGGACTAGCGGGACCCAAGAGACCCAGTACTTC
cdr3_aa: CASSWTSGTQETQYF

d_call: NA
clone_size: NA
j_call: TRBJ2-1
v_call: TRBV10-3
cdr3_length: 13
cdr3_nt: TGTGCCATCAGTGAGACAGTTTCCAATGAGCAGTTCTTC
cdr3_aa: CAISETVSNEQFF

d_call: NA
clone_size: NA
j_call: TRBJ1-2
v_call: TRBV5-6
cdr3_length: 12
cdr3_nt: TGTGCCAGCAGCTTGTTAGGAACTGGCTACACCTTC
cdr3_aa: CASSLLGTGYTF

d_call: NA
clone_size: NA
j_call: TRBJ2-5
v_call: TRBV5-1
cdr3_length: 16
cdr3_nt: TGCGCCAGCAGCCCACTAGAGGGTAGCGGCCAGGGGACCCAGTACTTC
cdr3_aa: CASSPLEGSGQGTQYF

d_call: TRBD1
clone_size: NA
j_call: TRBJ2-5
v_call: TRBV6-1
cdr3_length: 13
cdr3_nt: TGTGCCAGCAGTGAGGCTCGCCAGGGGGCCCAGTACTTC
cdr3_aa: CASSEARQGAQYF

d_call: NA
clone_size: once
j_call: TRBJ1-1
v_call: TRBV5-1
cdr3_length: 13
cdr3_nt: TGCGCCAGCAGCTCCTCGTGGGGTACTGAAGCTTTCTTT
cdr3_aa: CASSSSWGTEAFF

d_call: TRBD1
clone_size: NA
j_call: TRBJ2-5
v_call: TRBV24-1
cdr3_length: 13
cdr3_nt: TGTGCCACCAGTGATTCAGGGGGCTTGACCCAGTACTTC
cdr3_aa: CATSDSGGLTQYF

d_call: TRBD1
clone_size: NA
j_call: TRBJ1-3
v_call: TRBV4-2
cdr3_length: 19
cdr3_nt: TGTGCCAGCAGCCCCCGACAGGGGGCCCCCCTAAACTCTGGAAACACCATATATTTT
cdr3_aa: CASSPRQGAPLNSGNTIYF

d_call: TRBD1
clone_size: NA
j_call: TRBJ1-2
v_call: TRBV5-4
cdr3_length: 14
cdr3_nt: TGTGCCAGCAGCTTTAAGGGGGCTAGGGATGGCTACACCTTC
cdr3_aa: CASSFKGARDGYTF

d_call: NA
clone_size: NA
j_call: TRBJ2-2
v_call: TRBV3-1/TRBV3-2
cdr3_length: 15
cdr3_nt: TGTGCCAGCAGCCCACAGACTCAGAACACCGGGGAGCTGTTTTTT
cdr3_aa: CASSPQTQNTGELFF

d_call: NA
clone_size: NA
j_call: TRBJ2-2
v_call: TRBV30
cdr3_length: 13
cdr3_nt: TGTGCCTGGAGTAAGATGAACACCGGGGAGCTGTTTTTT
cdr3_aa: CAWSKMNTGELFF

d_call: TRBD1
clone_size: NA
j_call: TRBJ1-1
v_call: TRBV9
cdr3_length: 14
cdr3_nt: TGTGCCAGCAGCGCGGGGGACAGCAACACTGAAGCTTTCTTT
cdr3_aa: CASSAGDSNTEAFF

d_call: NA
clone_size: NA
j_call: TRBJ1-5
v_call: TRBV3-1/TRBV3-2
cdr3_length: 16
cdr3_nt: TGTGCCAGCAGCCAAGGCTCACTTTTTAGCAATCAGCCCCAGCATTTT
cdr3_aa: CASSQGSLFSNQPQHF

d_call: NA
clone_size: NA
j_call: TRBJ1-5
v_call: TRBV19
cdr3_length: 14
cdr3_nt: TGTGCCAGTAGGCAACAGGGTCGGAATCAGCCCCAGCATTTT
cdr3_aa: CASRQQGRNQPQHF

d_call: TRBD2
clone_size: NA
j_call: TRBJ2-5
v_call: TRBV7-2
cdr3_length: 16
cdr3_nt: TGTGCCAGCAGCTTACTAGCGGGGGGCTCTCAAGAGACCCAGTACTTC
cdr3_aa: CASSLLAGGSQETQYF

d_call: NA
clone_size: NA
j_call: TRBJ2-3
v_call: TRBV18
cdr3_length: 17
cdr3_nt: TGTGCTAGCTCAGCAACCTTAAGCGGGCGGAGTCCAGATACGCAGTATTTT
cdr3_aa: CASSATLSGRSPDTQYF

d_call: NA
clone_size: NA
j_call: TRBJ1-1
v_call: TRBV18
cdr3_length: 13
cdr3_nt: TGTGCCAGCTCACCACCGGGAGGCACTGAAGCTTTCTTT
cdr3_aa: CASSPPGGTEAFF

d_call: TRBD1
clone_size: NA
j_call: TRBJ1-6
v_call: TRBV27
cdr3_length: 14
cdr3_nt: TGTGCCAGCAGTCCCGGGACAGGGATTTCACCCCTCCACTTT
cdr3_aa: CASSPGTGISPLHF

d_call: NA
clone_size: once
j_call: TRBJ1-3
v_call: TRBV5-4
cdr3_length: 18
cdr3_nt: TGTGCCAGCAGCACGGCCCGCGGATCGGAGAGCTCTGGAAACACCATATATTTT
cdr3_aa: CASSTARGSESSGNTIYF